This T cell receptor beta chain originates from a study of blood T cell repertoires in COVID-19. Study-wide context: Samples representing acute and convalescent COVID-19 were sourced from the United States, Italy and Spain.

This clone came up once. Sequencing used immunoSEQ multiplex PCR; TCRdb keeps in-frame clones, though not all of them. Here the sample spans approximately 270,000 clones, about 86% being singletons. This TCR derives from a man older than 75 with acute or convalescent COVID-19. Sequencing was carried out using peripheral blood.

CDR3 DNA: TGTGCCAGCAGTTATCCTAGCAACCTGCGCAATGAGCAGTTCTTC. The encoded protein is CASSYPSNLRNEQFF. The chain has TRBV6-6 and TRBJ2-1; a weak D match, TRBD2 (5 bases). V was trimmed by 3 bases and J by 6 bases, leaving 15 bases between them. CDR1 is MNHNY and CDR2 is SVGAGI in the germline V gene (reference sequence). This CDR3 has 15 amino acids.